These 28 T cell receptor beta chains originate from one sample sequenced in a study of T cell changes during pregnancy in multiple sclerosis (dated by TCRdb to between 2018 and 2020). Library construction relied on the immunoSEQ multiplex PCR assay. TCRdb took over this immuneACCESS table, retaining in-frame rearrangements with V and J assigned. Such tables are incomplete; in checked studies, under half of the missing clones stem from an unresolved V gene, and the remainder is unexplained. This sample lists 55,000 to 80,000 clones; approximately 94% were detected once. The top ten clonotypes cover 0.5% to 0.65% of the sample. Sequenced material: peripheral blood, taken in the third trimester of pregnancy. Receptor source: a female donor with multiple sclerosis, enrolled in a pregnancy study.

The chain uses TRBV7-2 and TRBJ2-1; 9 nucleotides match TRBD2. The CDR3 has 16 residues. Losses at the gene ends were 5 bases for V and 6 bases for J; bases not matched to a gene: 11. The germline CDR1 and CDR2 sequences are SGHTA and FQGNSA. The CDR3 protein is CASSPHRLADTNEQFF. The CDR3 DNA reads as TGTGCCAGCAGCCCCCACCGACTAGCGGACACCAATGAGCAGTTCTTC.

J is TRBJ2-7 and V is TRBV21-1; TRBD1 was called by the table and not checked on the DNA. TRBV21-1 is shown as a pseudogene. This CDR3 has 16 residues. The CDR3 nucleotides are TGTGCCAGCAGCAAAGCGCTTTGGGCCAAAGCCTACGAGCAGTACTTC. This codes for CASSKALWAKAYEQYF.

The rearrangement links TRBV7-9 to TRBJ2-7; D perhaps matches TRBD2 (6 bases). Per germline, CDR1 SEHNR and CDR2 FQNEAQ (reference sequence). CDR3 size: 12 residues. With 11 bases removed from V and 2 bases from J, the gap between germline ends came to 13 bases. The chain's CDR3 is CASQGGPYEQYF. The CDR3 coding sequence is TGTGCCTCTCAGGGAGGACCCTACGAGCAGTACTTC.

The V call is TRBV27, the J call TRBJ1-2; D possibly corresponds to TRBD1 (6 bases). Germline lookup yields CDR1 MNHEY and CDR2 SMNVEV (reference sequence). The germline V and J ends were trimmed by 3 bases and 4 bases, with 15 bases remaining between them. CDR3 length: 15 residues. The CDR3 DNA reads TGTGCCAGCAGTTTTGGTTCCAGGGGTCCCTATGGCTACACCTTC. Its protein product is CASSFGSRGPYGYTF.

The gene calls are TRBV5-8 and TRBJ1-4; D may be TRBD1 (5 bases). V lost 4 bases, J lost 5 bases, and 15 bases lay in between. Germline V CDR1 and CDR2: SGHTS, YDEGEE. This CDR3 contains 15 residues. CDR3 sequence reads: CASSPETELNEKLFF. CDR3 nucleotide sequence: TGTGCCAGCAGCCCCGAGACAGAATTAAATGAAAAACTGTTTTTT.

The rearrangement links TRBV29-1 to TRBJ2-3; 12 nucleotides align to TRBD1. The germline gives CDR1 SQVTM, CDR2 ANQGSEA. This CDR3 spans 15 amino acids. The V gene end was trimmed by 7 bases and the J gene end by 6 bases; junction bases not matched to a gene: 11. The CDR3 DNA reads TGCAGCGGGGACGGGACAGGGGGCCCTGCGGATACGCAGTATTTT. It translates to CSGDGTGGPADTQYF.

The rearrangement joins TRBV14 to TRBJ2-1; 8 nucleotides match TRBD2. The CDR3 runs to 15 residues. V lost 1 base, J lost 9 bases, and 8 bases stayed unmatched. From germline, CDR1 is SGHDN and CDR2 FVKESK. CDR3 sequence reads: CASSQVGGVWREQFF. The CDR3, as DNA: TGTGCCAGCAGCCAAGTCGGGGGGGTATGGCGTGAGCAGTTCTTC.

DNA of the CDR3: TGTGCCAGCAGATACCTTCAGGGCGGCACTGAAGCTTTCTTT. Protein sequence: CASRYLQGGTEAFF. The J gene is TRBJ1-1, the V gene TRBV27; D perhaps matches TRBD1 (5 bases). Germline CDR1 is MNHEY and CDR2 is SMNVEV (reference sequence). V was trimmed by 6 bases and J by 4 bases, leaving 15 bases between them. This CDR3 region has 14 residues.

The V gene is TRBV2, the J gene TRBJ2-3; 7 positions agree with TRBD1. CDR1 is SNHLY and CDR2 is FYNNEI in the germline V gene. This CDR3 has 13 amino acids. V gave up 6 bases and J gave up 3 bases; unmatched junction bases: 3. This CDR3 is CASRPQGTDTQYF. The CDR3 DNA reads TGTGCCAGCAGACCACAGGGGACAGATACGCAGTATTTT.

The V and J genes are TRBV7-3 and TRBJ2-2; 7 bases match TRBD1. Germline CDR1 SGHTA, CDR2 FQGTGA. V shed 5 bases, J shed 6 bases, and the junction held 3 bases outside the gene matches. The length of the CDR3 is 13 residues. The CDR3 spells CASSPDRPGELFF. CDR3 DNA sequence: TGTGCCAGCAGCCCGGACAGGCCCGGGGAGCTGTTTTTT.

The chain is built from TRBV27 and TRBJ1-6, with 10 bases fitting TRBD1. Trimming cost V 4 bases and J 10 bases; bases outside gene matches: 10. CDR3 size: 16 residues. Germline V gives CDR1 MNHEY, CDR2 SMNVEV (reference sequence). For the CDR3, the DNA is TGTGCCAGCAGTTCCCGGGGGGGGACAGGGGCCTCACCCCTCCACTTT. Its protein product is CASSSRGGTGASPLHF.

The rearrangement joins TRBV4-3 to TRBJ1-2; D gene unclear. Germline V gene sequence: CDR1 LGHNA, CDR2 YSLEER. Trimming removed 1 base at V and 10 bases at J, with 7 bases between. The length of the CDR3 is 11 residues. CDR3 loop: CASSQGRDYTF. The CDR3 DNA sequence: TGCGCCAGCAGCCAAGGGCGGGACTACACCTTC.

The V call is TRBV6-6, the J call TRBJ1-6; TRBD1 agrees at 10 bases. The CDR3 runs 16 residues. Trimming took 4 bases from V and 10 from J; bases not matched to a gene: 10. CDR1 and CDR2 from the germline V gene are MNHNY and SVGAGI (reference sequence). CDR3 nucleotides: TGTGCCAGCAGTTCCTCCGGGACAGGGGAGTGGTCACCCCTCCACTTT. Translated: CASSSSGTGEWSPLHF.

The rearrangement joins TRBV9 to TRBJ2-5, with TRBD2 identical over 7 bases. Trimming cost V 3 bases and J 1 base; bases outside gene matches: 3. This CDR3 contains 14 residues. Germline assignment: CDR1 SGDLS and CDR2 YYNGEE. CDR3 amino acids: CASSATSLQETQYF. DNA for the CDR3: TGTGCCAGCAGCGCGACTAGCCTCCAAGAGACCCAGTACTTC.

J is TRBJ1-3 and V is TRBV2; D is uncertain. Germline CDR1 and CDR2: SNHLY and FYNNEI. The germline V and J ends were trimmed by 4 bases and 4 bases, with 8 bases remaining between them. The CDR3 has 13 residues. CDR3 amino acids: CASSGTQGNTIYF. As DNA, the CDR3 is TGTGCCAGCAGTGGCACACAAGGAAACACCATATATTTT.

This clone showed up just once. At one boundary the junction diverges from the germline segment, which might be a read error. V gene TRBV6-6 combines with J gene TRBJ2-5; D is perhaps TRBD2 (6 bases). Germline V lookup: CDR1 MNHNY, CDR2 SVGAGI (reference sequence). This CDR3 contains 13 residues. The CDR3 DNA is TGTGCCAGCTGTGGGGGGTTCCAAGAGGCCCAGTACTTC. Protein sequence: CASCGGFQEAQYF.

The chain links TRBV23-1 to TRBJ1-5; TRBD1 is a possible D gene (5 bases). TRBV23-1 falls under the ORF class, with uncertain function. This CDR3 region has 17 residues. The ends were cut back, 0 bases at V and 3 bases at J, with 15 bases in the middle. CDR3 loop: CASSQSAIGRVNQPQHF. DNA for the CDR3: TGCGCCAGCAGTCAATCGGCGATAGGCAGGGTCAATCAGCCCCAGCATTTT.

This sequence joins TRBV27 and TRBJ2-1; perhaps TRBD1 as D (6 bases). The CDR3 contains 15 residues. V was pared by 2 bases and J by 6 bases, with 14 bases between. Germline V gene data show CDR1 as MNHEY and CDR2 as SMNVEV (reference sequence). In DNA form, the CDR3 reads TGTGCCAGCAGTTTAGCTTCTGGCAGGGGCAATGAGCAGTTCTTC. Protein product: CASSLASGRGNEQFF.

The chain joins TRBV30 to TRBJ1-1; D is undetermined. With 2 bases removed from V and 0 bases from J, the gap between germline ends came to 7 bases. The V gene's germline CDR1 is GTSNPN and CDR2 SVGIG (reference sequence). There are 13 residues in the CDR3. The CDR3 region is CAWSPRMNTEAFF. The CDR3 DNA reads TGTGCCTGGAGTCCGAGAATGAACACTGAAGCTTTCTTT.

V gene TRBV5-4 combines with J gene TRBJ2-1, with 8 bases identical to TRBD2. Trimming removed 5 bases from V and 3 bases from J; junction bases left unmatched: 10. The CDR3 extends over 16 amino acids. Germline lookup yields CDR1 SGHNT and CDR2 YYREEE (reference sequence). The CDR3 DNA sequence: TGTGCCAGCAGTTCTGAAGCGGGGGTGGGCTACAATGAGCAGTTCTTC. It codes for CASSSEAGVGYNEQFF. Combining the CDR3 with reference TRBV5-4 and TRBJ2-1 gives the whole variable domain ETGVTQSPTHLIKTRGQQVTLRCSSQSGHNTVSWYQQALGQGPQFIFQYYREEENGRGNFPPRFSGLQFPNYSSELNVNALELDDSALYLCASSSEAGVGYNEQFFGPGTRLTVL.

The rearrangement uses TRBV5-1 and TRBJ2-1; D is unclear. V was trimmed by 3 bases and J by 8 bases, leaving 15 bases between them. CDR1 SGHRS and CDR2 YFSETQ come from the germline V gene. This CDR3 is built from 14 residues. CDR3 sequence reads: CASSSVDRYHEQFF. The CDR3 DNA reads TGCGCCAGCAGCTCCGTAGATCGGTACCATGAGCAGTTCTTC.

The genes are TRBV9 and TRBJ2-2; D is ambiguous. The germline CDR1 and CDR2 sequences are SGDLS and YYNGEE. The V and J ends lost 4 bases and 2 bases respectively, with 18 bases between them. The length of the CDR3 is 17 residues. This CDR3 reads CASSRLPSDGNTGELFF. The CDR3 region has the DNA TGTGCCAGCAGCCGACTCCCTTCAGACGGCAACACCGGGGAGCTGTTTTTT.

Worth noting for this clone: A read error may account for a junction end that differs from germline. Other DNA sequences within the sample encode an identical CDR3. This chain links TRBV7-9 with TRBJ1-2; D unresolved. The CDR3 length is 12 residues. Per germline, CDR1 SEHNR and CDR2 FQNEAQ (reference sequence). The CDR3 DNA follows: TGTGCCAGCAGCGTCTTACAGTATGGCTATACCTTC. It codes for CASSVLQYGYTF.

V and J are TRBV7-2 and TRBJ1-2; 7 bases match TRBD1. The V and J ends lost 2 bases and 6 bases, in that order; junction bases with no gene match: 3. Germline values: CDR1 SGHTA, CDR2 FQGNSA. The CDR3 spans 13 residues. The CDR3 loop reads CASSLLRGHGYTF. The DNA for the CDR3 is TGTGCCAGCAGCTTATTGAGGGGGCATGGCTACACCTTC. Full variable domain (outside the CDR3, taken from reference TRBV7-2 and TRBJ1-2): GAGVSQSPSNKVTEKGKDVELRCDPISGHTALYWYRQSLGQGLEFLIYFQGNSAPDKSGLPSDRFSAERTGGSVSTLTIQRTQQEDSAVYLCASSLLRGHGYTFGSGTRLTVV.

This chain joins TRBV6-5 and TRBJ1-2, with D hard to call. V was shortened by 4 bases and J by 3 bases, with 3 bases between the two germline ends. CDR3 length: 11 residues. Germline-derived CDR1 and CDR2 are MNHEY and SVGAGI. CDR3 in amino acids: CASSSYYGYTF. The CDR3 DNA follows: TGTGCCAGCAGTTCCTACTATGGCTACACCTTC.

The J gene is TRBJ1-4, the V gene TRBV5-6, with unresolved D. Germline CDR1 SGHDT, CDR2 YYEEEE. This CDR3 has 12 amino acids. The V end was cut by 4 bases, the J end by 6 bases, with 7 bases between. DNA for the CDR3: TGTGCCAGCAGCATCCGCGATGAAAAACTGTTTTTT. This encodes CASSIRDEKLFF.

The chain carries TRBV5-4 and TRBJ2-7, with D perhaps matching TRBD1 (5 bases). CDR1 SGHNT and CDR2 YYREEE come from the germline V gene (reference sequence). The CDR3 sequence is 11 residues long. V lost 3 bases and J 5 bases, leaving 6 bases between the germline ends. The CDR3 reads CASSSGNEQYF. The CDR3 bases are TGTGCCAGCAGCTCAGGGAACGAGCAGTACTTC.

The chain combines TRBV9 with TRBJ1-1; TRBD1 might be the D (5 bases). CDR1 is SGDLS, CDR2 YYNGEE, per germline. The CDR3 is made up of 15 amino acids. With 0 bases removed from V and 1 base from J, the gap between germline ends came to 10 bases. CDR3: CASSVAGVENTEAFF. The DNA for the CDR3 is TGTGCCAGCAGCGTAGCGGGGGTTGAGAACACTGAAGCTTTCTTT.